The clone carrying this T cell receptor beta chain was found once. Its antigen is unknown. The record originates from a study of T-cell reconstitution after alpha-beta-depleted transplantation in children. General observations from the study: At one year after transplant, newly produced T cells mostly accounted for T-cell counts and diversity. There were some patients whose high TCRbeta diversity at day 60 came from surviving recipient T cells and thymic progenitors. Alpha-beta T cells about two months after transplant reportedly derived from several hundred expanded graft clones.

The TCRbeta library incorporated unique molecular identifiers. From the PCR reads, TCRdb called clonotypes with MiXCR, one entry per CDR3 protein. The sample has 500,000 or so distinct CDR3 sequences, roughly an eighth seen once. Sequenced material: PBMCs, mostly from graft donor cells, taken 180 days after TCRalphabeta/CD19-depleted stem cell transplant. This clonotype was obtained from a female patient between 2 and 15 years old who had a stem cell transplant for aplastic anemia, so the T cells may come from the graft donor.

The DNA for the CDR3 is TGCAGTGCTCCGGGGACGGCCTATGGCTACACCTTC. Translating gives CSAPGTAYGYTF. The genes are TRBV20-1 and TRBJ1-2, with D possibly being TRBD1 (5 bases). Germline V gene data show CDR1 as DFQATT and CDR2 as SNEGSKA (reference sequence). V lost 5 bases and J lost 4, with 11 bases in between. The CDR3 consists of 12 residues.